The 24 T cell receptor beta chains given below trace back to one sample, sequenced in a study of cytomegalovirus exposure and HLA in healthy donors. 13 Jbeta primers and 60 Vbeta primers were used for the PCR. The table came from immunoSEQ multiplex PCR; TCRdb's copy has only in-frame clones and leaves some out. This sample has under 130,000 clones, with about 70% found just once. The sequencing input was PBMCs. The receptors shown here come from a man aged 50 to 59 in good health and CMV-seropositive.

In this sample, this clone turned up once. The chain employs TRBV5-1 and TRBJ2-3; tentative D call: TRBD2 (6 bases). This CDR3 is built from 15 residues. Germline V gives CDR1 SGHRS, CDR2 YFSETQ. V was pared by 0 bases and J by 4 bases, with 12 bases between. The CDR3: CASSLGGVAPDTQYF. The CDR3 bases are TGCGCCAGCAGCTTGGGGGGGGTTGCCCCAGATACGCAGTATTTT.

The chain is built from TRBV4-1 and TRBJ1-3, with D possibly being TRBD1 (5 bases). CDR1 and CDR2 (germline): MGHRA, YSYEKL. Trimming cost V 5 bases and J 4 bases, with 12 bases left between them. The CDR3 has 14 residues. This chain's CDR3 is CASSSPHRGNTIYF. CDR3 nucleotides: TGCGCCAGCAGCAGCCCCCACAGGGGAAACACCATATATTTT.

The chain is built from TRBV9 and TRBJ2-5, with D perhaps TRBD2 (5 bases). The germline V and J ends were trimmed by 6 bases and 6 bases, with 21 bases remaining between them. CDR1 SGDLS and CDR2 YYNGEE come from the germline V gene. The CDR3 is made up of 15 amino acids. The CDR3 sequence is CASTLRWEYGQTQYF. Here the CDR3 DNA reads TGTGCCAGCACCTTAAGGTGGGAGTACGGGCAGACCCAGTACTTC.

This clone occurred once. The chain combines TRBV5-4 with TRBJ2-5, with D tentatively TRBD1 (7 bases). The length of the CDR3 is 15 residues. CDR1 is SGHNT and CDR2 is YYREEE in the germline V gene (reference sequence). Deletions cut 0 bases from V and 4 bases from J, with 13 bases between. The CDR3 DNA follows: TGTGCCAGCAGCTTGGTTCCAGGGGGAGGAGAGACCCAGTACTTC. It is translated as CASSLVPGGGETQYF.

V gene TRBV5-1 combines with J gene TRBJ1-1; 7 bases fit TRBD1. The CDR3 runs 16 residues. Per germline, CDR1 SGHRS and CDR2 YFSETQ. After removal of 0 bases from V and 2 bases from J, the junction contained 7 bases not matched to a gene. In DNA, the CDR3 is TGCGCCAGCAGCTTGGGGGGGACAGCTATTAACACTGAAGCTTTCTTT. Translating it yields CASSLGGTAINTEAFF.

V is TRBV10-3 and J is TRBJ1-1, with D unresolved. CDR1 and CDR2 from the germline V gene are ENHRY and SYGVKD. This CDR3 is built from 18 residues. With 4 bases removed from V and 0 bases from J, the gap between germline ends came to 21 bases. The CDR3 loop reads CAISAVFGLKALNTEAFF. CDR3 nucleotides: TGTGCCATCAGTGCCGTATTCGGGTTAAAGGCCCTGAACACTGAAGCTTTCTTT.

V and J are TRBV7-3 and TRBJ1-5; tentatively, D is TRBD1 (6 bases). Germline V gene sequence: CDR1 SGHTA, CDR2 FQGTGA. This CDR3 has 13 amino acids. Trimming took off 5 bases at V and 4 bases at J, with 9 bases between the two ends. The CDR3 region is CASSPDRNQPQHF. The DNA of the CDR3 is TGTGCCAGCAGCCCGGACAGAAATCAGCCCCAGCATTTT.

This chain uses TRBV6-4 with TRBJ1-1; D is uncertain. This CDR3 contains 13 residues. The germline V gene encodes CDR1 MRHNA and CDR2 SNTAGT. V was cut by 6 bases and J by 0 bases, with 8 bases left in between. This chain's CDR3 is CASSVTLNTEAFF. The CDR3, as DNA: TGTGCCAGCAGCGTAACATTGAACACTGAAGCTTTCTTT.

This chain joins TRBV5-1 and TRBJ2-7; 8 positions match TRBD1. The CDR3 loop spans 14 amino acids. Looked up from germline, CDR1 is SGHRS and CDR2 is YFSETQ. The V and J ends lost 5 bases and 4 bases, in that order; junction bases with no gene match: 8. CDR3 sequence reads: CASSSGQVGYEQYF. As DNA, the CDR3 is TGCGCCAGCAGTTCGGGACAGGTCGGGTACGAGCAGTACTTC.

This clone was detected a few times. This chain joins TRBV5-4 and TRBJ1-2; D remains unclear. The V end lost 2 bases, the J end lost 2 bases, and 13 bases lay between the germline ends. The CDR3 runs to 15 residues. In germline, CDR1 is SGHNT, CDR2 YYREEE (reference sequence). The chain's CDR3 is CASSFQQLANYGYTF. The CDR3 DNA sequence: TGTGCCAGCAGCTTCCAACAGTTGGCCAACTATGGCTACACCTTC.

This clone was seen a handful of times. The chain is built from TRBV6-1 and TRBJ1-3, with D unclear. The CDR3 extends over 12 amino acids. Trimming took off 5 bases at V and 4 bases at J, with 6 bases between the two ends. Germline lookup yields CDR1 MNHNS and CDR2 SASEGT. The CDR3 DNA reads TGTGCCAGCAGTACACAGGGAAACACCATATATTTT. Translating it yields CASSTQGNTIYF.

The V and J genes are TRBV2 and TRBJ2-5; 7 bases line up with TRBD2. The CDR3 covers 12 residues. The trim removed 6 bases at V and 5 bases at J, leaving 3 bases unmatched. Germline-derived CDR1 and CDR2 are SNHLY and FYNNEI. As DNA, the CDR3 is TGTGCCAGCAGATGGGGGGGGGAGACCCAGTACTTC. The encoded protein is CASRWGGETQYF.

V usage is TRBV5-4 and J usage is TRBJ2-5, with 10 bases matching TRBD1. V gave up 7 bases and J gave up 4 bases; unmatched junction bases: 7. In germline, CDR1 is SGHNT, CDR2 YYREEE (reference sequence). This CDR3 spans 14 amino acids. The CDR3 nucleotides read TGTGCCAGCGGCCGACAGGGGGCGGGAGAGACCCAGTACTTC. This translates into CASGRQGAGETQYF.

The chain combines TRBV10-3 with TRBJ2-2; D may be TRBD1 (6 bases). Germline V gene data show CDR1 as ENHRY and CDR2 as SYGVKD. CDR3 length: 15 residues. V shed 10 bases and J shed 1 base, with 16 bases lying between them. The CDR3 here is CATRSVGQNTGELFF. As DNA, the CDR3 is TGTGCCACCCGAAGTGTGGGACAGAACACCGGGGAGCTGTTTTTT.

A single count supports this clone. V is TRBV2 and J is TRBJ2-4; 12 bases match TRBD1. The V and J ends lost 4 bases and 9 bases, in that order; junction bases with no gene match: 10. From germline, CDR1 is SNHLY and CDR2 FYNNEI. There are 16 residues in the CDR3. DNA of the CDR3: TGTGCCAGCAGTGGATGGGACAGGGGGCAAATAGGCATTCAGTACTTC. Residues: CASSGWDRGQIGIQYF.

The rearrangement joins TRBV25-1 to TRBJ2-5; D uncertain. The CDR3 runs to 14 residues. V was trimmed by 9 bases and J by 1 base, leaving 15 bases between them. In germline, CDR1 is MGHDK, CDR2 SYGVNS. This chain's CDR3 is CASNSEQPQETQYF. CDR3 nucleotides: TGTGCCAGTAATTCGGAGCAGCCCCAAGAGACCCAGTACTTC.

CDR3 sequence reads: CASSIRPGGNSPLHF. CDR3 nucleotide sequence: TGTGCCAGTAGTATCCGCCCGGGGGGCAATTCACCCCTCCACTTT. The V and J genes are TRBV19 and TRBJ1-6; the D gene is possibly TRBD1 (6 bases). Germline V lookup: CDR1 LNHDA, CDR2 SQIVND (reference sequence). V lost 3 bases and J lost 7, with 13 bases in between. This CDR3 has 15 residues.

This sequence joins TRBV28 and TRBJ2-4, with unresolved D. The CDR3 runs 16 residues. In germline, CDR1 is MDHEN, CDR2 SYDVKM. The V and J ends lost 6 bases and 1 base respectively, with 16 bases between them. The CDR3 bases are TGTGCCAGCAGCCCTCCCGGTTTGAGGGCCAAAAACATTCAGTACTTC. Translating gives CASSPPGLRAKNIQYF.

As DNA, the CDR3 is TGCGCCAGCAGCTCTCGACAGGGGACCCACAATGAGCAGTTCTTC. This translates into CASSSRQGTHNEQFF. The rearrangement joins TRBV5-1 to TRBJ2-1; 8 bases agree with TRBD1. V lost 3 bases and J lost 5; bases outside the gene matches: 7. The CDR3 sequence is 15 residues long. Germline assignment: CDR1 SGHRS and CDR2 YFSETQ.

This clone was seen only once. The chain is built from TRBV4-1 and TRBJ1-2; D is possibly TRBD1 (5 bases). CDR3 length: 14 amino acids. CDR1 and CDR2 from the germline V gene are MGHRA and YSYEKL. The V end lost 1 base, the J end lost 0 bases, and 6 bases lay between the germline ends. CDR3 in DNA: TGCGCCAGCAGCCAAGGACAGACTAACTATGGCTACACCTTC. Translation: CASSQGQTNYGYTF.

In DNA, the CDR3 is TGTGCCAGCAGCCCACACCGGGACAGACAAGAGACCCAGTACTTC. Residues: CASSPHRDRQETQYF. The chain links TRBV2 to TRBJ2-5; 7 bases are shared with TRBD1. The CDR3 runs 15 residues. The germline gives CDR1 SNHLY, CDR2 FYNNEI. V was pared by 6 bases and J by 2 bases, with 9 bases of the junction left unmatched.

This clone was picked up a small number of times. This chain joins TRBV15 and TRBJ2-3, with 7 bases that match TRBD2. Germline assignment: CDR1 LNHNV and CDR2 YYDKDF (reference sequence). Germline trimming cut 3 bases from V and 2 bases from J; bases unmatched to any gene: 8. This CDR3 contains 16 residues. CDR3 sequence: CATSSWLADPTDTQYF. As DNA, the CDR3 is TGTGCCACCAGCAGTTGGCTAGCGGACCCCACAGATACGCAGTATTTT.

The chain is built from TRBV5-1 and TRBJ2-7, with D perhaps matching TRBD2 (6 bases). This CDR3 spans 13 amino acids. Germline CDR1 is SGHRS and CDR2 is YFSETQ. The ends were cut back, 6 bases at V and 2 bases at J, with 12 bases in the middle. CDR3 sequence (DNA): TGCGCCAGCACAGGGCGGGGTGCCTACGAGCAGTACTTC. It specifies CASTGRGAYEQYF.

The rearrangement uses TRBV19 and TRBJ2-5; D unclear. V was shortened by 6 bases and J by 5 bases, with 19 bases between the two germline ends. In germline, CDR1 is LNHDA, CDR2 SQIVND (reference sequence). This CDR3 is 15 amino acids long. This CDR3 is CASSPRSQTKETQYF. In nucleotides, the CDR3 is TGTGCCAGTAGCCCTAGGTCACAAACAAAGGAGACCCAGTACTTC.